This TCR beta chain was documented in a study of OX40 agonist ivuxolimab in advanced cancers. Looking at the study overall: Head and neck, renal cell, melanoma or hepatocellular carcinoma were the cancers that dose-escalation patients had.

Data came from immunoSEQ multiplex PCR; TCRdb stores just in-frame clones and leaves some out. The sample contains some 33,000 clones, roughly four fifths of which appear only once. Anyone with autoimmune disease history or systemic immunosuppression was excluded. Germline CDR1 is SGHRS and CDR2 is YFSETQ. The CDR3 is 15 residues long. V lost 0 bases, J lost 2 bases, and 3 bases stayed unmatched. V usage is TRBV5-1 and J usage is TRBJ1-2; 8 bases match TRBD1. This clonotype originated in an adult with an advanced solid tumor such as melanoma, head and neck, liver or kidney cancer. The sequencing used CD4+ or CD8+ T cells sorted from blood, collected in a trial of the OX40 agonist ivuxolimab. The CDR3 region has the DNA TGCGCCAGCAGCTTGGAGGGACAGGCGAACTATGGCTACACCTTC. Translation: CASSLEGQANYGYTF.